The subject of this entry is one TCR beta chain. The antigen remains undetermined. This sample was included in a study of CD8+CD57+ T cells in acquired aplastic anemia. Across the whole study: On average, sorted CD4+ and CD8+ cells gave approximately 3 ug of DNA. Study-wide points: Almost 30 shared CD8+ CDR3s appeared highly expressed within patients' immunodominant clones.

The germline V gene encodes CDR1 ENHRY and CDR2 SYGVKD. The CDR3 is 13 residues long. J lost 5 bases, V lost 9 bases, and 9 bases had no gene match. Template material for TCR beta VDJ and CDR3 profiling consisted of genomic DNA. TCRdb re-derived calls from the reads in MiXCR, one entry per CDR3 protein. The profile covers 95,000 to 150,000 distinct CDR3 sequences, with roughly 55% appearing a single time and roughly 29% taken by the ten largest. For sequencing, patients were chosen who had shown expansion of CD8+CD57+ cells by flow cytometry. The TCR was taken from a human donor with aplastic anemia. The sequenced material came from sorted CD4+, CD8+, or CD8+CD57+ T cells (not recorded which) from PBMCs. The chain is built from TRBV10-3 and TRBJ1-1, with 7 bases that match TRBD1. The CDR3 sequence is CAISFDRETEAFF. Here the CDR3 DNA reads TGTGCCATATCTTTCGACAGGGAGACTGAAGCTTTCTTT.